These 23 T cell receptor beta chains share one sample of origin, sequenced in a study of blood T cell repertoires in COVID-19. The repertoire was sequenced with immunoSEQ multiplex PCR; TCRdb's copy has only in-frame clones and lacks some. Counted here are 100,000 to 150,000 clones, approximately 74% occurring once; the ten biggest clones make up 6%. Material for sequencing was peripheral blood. The receptors shown here come from an older man with COVID-19, enrolled during active disease.

The chain links TRBV19 to TRBJ2-1; 7 bases agree with TRBD1. V lost 3 bases and J lost 3; bases outside the gene matches: 5. This CDR3 has 15 amino acids. The germline V gene has CDR1 LNHDA and CDR2 SQIVND (reference sequence). CDR3 residues: CASSILPGGYNEQFF. In DNA, the CDR3 is TGTGCCAGTAGTATTCTGCCAGGGGGCTACAATGAGCAGTTCTTC.

The chain has TRBV7-2 and TRBJ1-4; TRBD1 matches 7 bases. Germline-derived CDR1 and CDR2 are SGHTA and FQGNSA. This CDR3 has 15 amino acids. The trim removed 6 bases at V and 3 bases at J, leaving 7 bases unmatched. Written as DNA, the CDR3 is TGTGCCAGCAGACCAGACAGGGAGGCTAATGAAAAACTGTTTTTT. Translation: CASRPDREANEKLFF.

This clone was detected many times. J is TRBJ1-1 and V is TRBV2; no clear D gene. The V end lost 1 base, the J end lost 11 bases, and 14 bases lay between the germline ends. CDR1 is SNHLY, CDR2 FYNNEI, per germline. CDR3 length: 13 amino acids. CDR3 region: CASSEVFSPPAFF. CDR3 coding DNA: TGTGCCAGCAGTGAAGTTTTTTCTCCTCCGGCTTTCTTT.

This clone came up once. The chain is built from TRBV19 and TRBJ1-5; TRBD1 matches 8 bases. The germline V gene has CDR1 LNHDA and CDR2 SQIVND (reference sequence). CDR3 length: 13 residues. V was pared by 9 bases and J by 1 base, with 2 bases of the junction left unmatched. The CDR3 region is CASRGPSNQPQHF. In nucleotides, the CDR3 is TGTGCCAGCAGGGGGCCGAGCAATCAGCCCCAGCATTTT.

The chain has TRBV28 and TRBJ2-5, with D perhaps matching TRBD2 (5 bases). CDR1 and CDR2 from the germline V gene are MDHEN and SYDVKM. V was shortened by 1 base and J by 2 bases, with 17 bases between the two germline ends. The CDR3 consists of 17 residues. The CDR3 DNA reads TGTGCCAGCAGTTTATTTTACGGTGAGGGATTGCAAGAGACCCAGTACTTC. Its translation: CASSLFYGEGLQETQYF.

The genes are TRBV7-8 and TRBJ2-3; 10 bases fit TRBD2. The length of the CDR3 is 17 residues. Trimming at V came to 0 bases and at J to 2 bases, leaving 5 bases not matched to a gene. In germline, CDR1 is SGHVS, CDR2 FQNEAQ. CDR3 residues: CASSLAVLAGYTDTQYF. In DNA, the CDR3 is TGTGCCAGCAGCTTAGCCGTACTAGCGGGGTACACAGATACGCAGTATTTT.

The V call is TRBV10-3, the J call TRBJ2-3, with D uncertain. Per germline, CDR1 ENHRY and CDR2 SYGVKD. V was cut by 0 bases and J by 6 bases, with 4 bases left in between. The CDR3 sequence is 12 residues long. In DNA, the CDR3 is TGTGCCATCAGTGAGTCCGTGGATACGCAGTATTTT. Amino acid sequence: CAISESVDTQYF.

This chain joins TRBV9 and TRBJ1-6; D gene uncertain. Germline loops: CDR1 SGDLS, CDR2 YYNGEE. This CDR3 is built from 16 residues. V was pared by 4 bases and J by 0 bases, with 11 bases between. The CDR3 DNA reads as TGTGCCAGCAGCCCTAACCCGAGCTCCTATAATTCACCCCTCCACTTT. Translation: CASSPNPSSYNSPLHF. The full variable domain, completed using reference TRBV9 and TRBJ1-6, is DSGVTQTPKHLITATGQRVTLRCSPRSGDLSVYWYQQSLDQGLQFLIQYYNGEERAKGNILERFSAQQFPDLHSELNLSSLELGDSALYFCASSPNPSSYNSPLHFGNGTRLTVT.

The chain links TRBV4-2 to TRBJ2-3, with D tentatively TRBD2 (6 bases). The CDR3 consists of 17 residues. The V gene's germline CDR1 is LGHNA and CDR2 YNFKEQ. Trimming took 3 bases from V and 0 from J, leaving 16 bases between them. The CDR3 coding sequence is TGTGCCAGCAGCCACATGCCCGGGACTTCTAGCACAGATACGCAGTATTTT. As protein: CASSHMPGTSSTDTQYF.

The chain couples TRBV6-5 to TRBJ1-5, with D possibly being TRBD1 (6 bases). The V end was cut by 4 bases, the J end by 3 bases, with 16 bases between. The germline V gene has CDR1 MNHEY and CDR2 SVGAGI. This CDR3 comprises 16 residues. Here the CDR3 reads CASSSLGGGPNQPQHF. The CDR3 nucleotides are TGTGCCAGCAGTTCACTCGGGGGGGGCCCCAATCAGCCCCAGCATTTT.

This clone appeared once. The rearrangement joins TRBV6-4 to TRBJ1-1; 8 bases are shared with TRBD1. The CDR3 length is 15 residues. The V gene end was trimmed by 9 bases and the J gene end by 0 bases; junction bases not matched to a gene: 9. CDR1 and CDR2 from the germline V gene are MRHNA and SNTAGT. CDR3 bases: TGTGCCAGTCGCCAGGGGGCCAACATGAACACTGAAGCTTTCTTT. Translation gives CASRQGANMNTEAFF.

The chain links TRBV5-8 to TRBJ2-7; D may be TRBD1 (6 bases). Between the trimmed V and J ends, which lost 4 bases and 6 bases, there was a span of 23 bases. CDR3 length equals 16 residues. CDR1 SGHTS and CDR2 YDEGEE come from the germline V gene. The CDR3 DNA reads as TGTGCCAGCAGCCGTTTTCGGGACAATCTATCGGCCGAGCAGTACTTC. It translates to CASSRFRDNLSAEQYF.

The chain is built from TRBV18 and TRBJ1-4; the D gene is possibly TRBD1 (6 bases). CDR1 is KGHSH, CDR2 LQKENI, per germline. This CDR3 spans 15 amino acids. The V gene lost 3 bases and the J gene lost 4 bases, with 12 bases spanning the gap. CDR3 in amino acids: CASSPSQGNNEKLFF. The CDR3 nucleotides read TGTGCCAGCTCACCTTCACAGGGTAATAATGAAAAACTGTTTTTT. The full variable domain, its missing parts supplied by reference TRBV18 and TRBJ1-4, is NAGVMQNPRHLVRRRGQEARLRCSPMKGHSHVYWYRQLPEEGLKFMVYLQKENIIDESGMPKERFSAEFPKEGPSILRIQQVVRGDSAAYFCASSPSQGNNEKLFFGSGTQLSVL.

The chain couples TRBV5-5 to TRBJ2-5, with D hard to call. The CDR3 has 13 residues. Germline V CDR1 and CDR2: SGHKS, YYEKEE (reference sequence). Trimming stripped 0 bases from V and 2 bases from J, with 5 bases between. CDR3 protein: CASSLAVQETQYF. DNA of the CDR3: TGTGCCAGCAGCTTGGCAGTTCAAGAGACCCAGTACTTC.

The sample holds a few counts of this clone. This chain joins TRBV5-1 and TRBJ2-1, with 11 bases aligning to TRBD2. Germline lookup yields CDR1 SGHRS and CDR2 YFSETQ. The CDR3 is made up of 16 amino acids. V lost 4 bases to trimming and J lost 8 bases; unmatched junction nucleotides: 11. CDR3 nucleotides: TGCGCCAGCAGCATCAGACTAGCGGGAACCTCCGATGAGCAGTTCTTC. Translation gives CASSIRLAGTSDEQFF. The full variable domain, with the rest looked up from reference TRBV5-1 and TRBJ2-1, is KAGVTQTPRYLIKTRGQQVTLSCSPISGHRSVSWYQQTPGQGLQFLFEYFSETQRNKGNFPGRFSGRQFSNSRSEMNVSTLELGDSALYLCASSIRLAGTSDEQFFGPGTRLTVL.

This chain joins TRBV5-4 and TRBJ2-1; 9 nucleotides agree with TRBD1. Germline lookup yields CDR1 SGHNT and CDR2 YYREEE (reference sequence). V shed 4 bases and J 4 bases; nucleotides not matched to a gene: 6. This CDR3 has 15 amino acids. CDR3 amino acids: CASSAQGAIYNEQFF. The CDR3 DNA is TGTGCCAGCAGCGCACAGGGGGCGATATACAATGAGCAGTTCTTC.

The V call is TRBV6-5, the J call TRBJ2-2; D not resolved. There are 14 residues in the CDR3. Trimming cost V 3 bases and J 1 base, with 6 bases left between them. CDR1 and CDR2 (germline): MNHEY, SVGAGI. Here the CDR3 reads CASSYFGNTGELFF. The CDR3 DNA is TGTGCCAGCAGTTATTTCGGGAACACCGGGGAGCTGTTTTTT.

V is TRBV3-1 (or the pseudogene TRBV3-2) and J is TRBJ1-2; 7 bases line up with TRBD1. The CDR3 sequence is 14 residues long. V lost 1 base to trimming and J lost 7 bases; unmatched junction nucleotides: 6. Germline V gene lookup returns CDR1 LGHDT and CDR2 YNNKEL (reference sequence). In DNA, the CDR3 is TGTGCCAGCAGCCAAGGTAGGGGGCCCTTTGGCTACACCTTC. Amino acids: CASSQGRGPFGYTF.

The chain combines TRBV2 with TRBJ1-1, with D perhaps matching TRBD1 (5 bases). Trimming removed 6 bases at V and 4 bases at J, with 12 bases between. There are 13 residues in the CDR3. The germline V gene encodes CDR1 SNHLY and CDR2 FYNNEI. The CDR3 sequence is CASSGGVGTEAFF. Here the CDR3 DNA reads TGTGCCAGCAGCGGGGGGGTCGGCACTGAAGCTTTCTTT.

CDR3 sequence: CASSLSYGYTF. CDR3 bases: TGTGCCAGCAGTCTGAGCTATGGCTACACCTTC. V usage is TRBV28 and J usage is TRBJ1-2; D ambiguous. There are 11 residues in the CDR3. The V and J ends lost 5 bases and 4 bases respectively, with 5 bases between them. Germline CDR1 is MDHEN and CDR2 is SYDVKM.

DNA of the CDR3: TGTGCCGGAACAGGGACCGGGCCCCAGCATTTT. It translates to CAGTGTGPQHF. J is TRBJ1-5 and V is TRBV19; the D gene is possibly TRBD1 (6 bases). The CDR3 is made up of 11 amino acids. Germline V gene lookup returns CDR1 LNHDA and CDR2 SQIVND (reference sequence). Trimming took 11 bases from V and 9 from J, leaving 14 bases between them.

The chain recombines TRBV2 with TRBJ2-3, with TRBD1 matching 10 bases. This CDR3 comprises 15 residues. V gave up 6 bases and J gave up 4 bases; unmatched junction bases: 7. Germline loops: CDR1 SNHLY, CDR2 FYNNEI. This CDR3 is CASSPNGQGADTQYF. In DNA form, the CDR3 reads TGTGCCAGCAGCCCCAACGGACAGGGGGCAGATACGCAGTATTTT.

V is TRBV4-3 and J is TRBJ1-4; maybe TRBD1 (5 bases). V was clipped by 0 bases and J by 2 bases, with 13 bases between them. CDR3 size: 17 residues. Germline-derived CDR1 and CDR2 are LGHNA and YSLEER. The CDR3 protein is CASSQEGHDGTNEKLFF. DNA of the CDR3: TGCGCCAGCAGCCAAGAGGGGCACGACGGGACTAATGAAAAACTGTTTTTT.